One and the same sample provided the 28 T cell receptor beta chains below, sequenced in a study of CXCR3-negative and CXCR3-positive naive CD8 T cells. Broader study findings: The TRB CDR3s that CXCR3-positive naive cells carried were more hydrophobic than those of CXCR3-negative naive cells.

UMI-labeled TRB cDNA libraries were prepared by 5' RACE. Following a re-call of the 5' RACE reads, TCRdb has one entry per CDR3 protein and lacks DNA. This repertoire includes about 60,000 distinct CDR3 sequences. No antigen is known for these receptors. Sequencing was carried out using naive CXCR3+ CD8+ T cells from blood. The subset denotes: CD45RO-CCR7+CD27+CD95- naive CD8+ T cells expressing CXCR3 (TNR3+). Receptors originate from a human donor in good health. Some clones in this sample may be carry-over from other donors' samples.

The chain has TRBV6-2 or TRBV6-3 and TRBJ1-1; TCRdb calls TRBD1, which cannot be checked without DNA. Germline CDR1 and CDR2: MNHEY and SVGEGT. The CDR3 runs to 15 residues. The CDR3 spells CASTRTVTMNTEAFF.

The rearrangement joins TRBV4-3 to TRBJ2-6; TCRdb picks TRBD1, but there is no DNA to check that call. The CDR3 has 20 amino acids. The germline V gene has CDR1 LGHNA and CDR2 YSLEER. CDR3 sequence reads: CASSQDLGGGYFSGANVLTF.

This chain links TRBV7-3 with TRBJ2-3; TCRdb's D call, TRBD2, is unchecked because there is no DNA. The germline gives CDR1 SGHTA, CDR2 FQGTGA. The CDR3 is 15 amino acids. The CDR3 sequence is CAISLYGGVTDTQYF. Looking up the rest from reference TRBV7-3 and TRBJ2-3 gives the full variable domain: GAGVSQTPSNKVTEKGKYVELRCDPISGHTALYWYRQSLGQGPEFLIYFQGTGAADDSGLPNDRFFAVRPEGSVSTLKIQRTERGDSAVYLCAISLYGGVTDTQYFGPGTRLTVL.

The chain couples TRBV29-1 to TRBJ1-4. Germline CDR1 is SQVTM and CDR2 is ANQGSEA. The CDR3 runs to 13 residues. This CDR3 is CSVEYGEGEKLFF.

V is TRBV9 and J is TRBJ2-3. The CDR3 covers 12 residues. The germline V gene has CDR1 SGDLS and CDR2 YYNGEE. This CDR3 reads CASSGDTDTQYF.

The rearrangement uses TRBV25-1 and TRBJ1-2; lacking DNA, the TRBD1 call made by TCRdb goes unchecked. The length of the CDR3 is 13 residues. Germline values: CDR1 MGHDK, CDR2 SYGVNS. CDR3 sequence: CASLADSNYGYTF.

CDR3 region: CSVVSASSYEQYF. The rearrangement links TRBV29-1 to TRBJ2-7. CDR1 is SQVTM, CDR2 ANQGSEA, per germline. The CDR3 is 13 amino acids.

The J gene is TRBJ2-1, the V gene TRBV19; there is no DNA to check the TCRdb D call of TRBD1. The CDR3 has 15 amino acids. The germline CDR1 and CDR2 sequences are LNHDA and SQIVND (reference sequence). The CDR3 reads CASSSAGTPINEQFF.

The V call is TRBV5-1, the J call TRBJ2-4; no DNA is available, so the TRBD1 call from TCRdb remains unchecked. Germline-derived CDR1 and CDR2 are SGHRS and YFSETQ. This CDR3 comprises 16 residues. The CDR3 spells CASSLGTSVFGNIQYF.

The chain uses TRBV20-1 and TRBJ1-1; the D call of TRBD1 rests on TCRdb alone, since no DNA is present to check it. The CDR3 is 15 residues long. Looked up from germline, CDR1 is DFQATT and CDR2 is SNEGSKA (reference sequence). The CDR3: CSATERGVRGTEAFF.

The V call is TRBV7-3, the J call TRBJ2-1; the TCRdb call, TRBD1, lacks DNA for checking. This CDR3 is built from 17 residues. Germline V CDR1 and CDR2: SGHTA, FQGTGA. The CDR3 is CASSLIGGASSYNEQFF. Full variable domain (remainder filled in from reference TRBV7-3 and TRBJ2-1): GAGVSQTPSNKVTEKGKYVELRCDPISGHTALYWYRQSLGQGPEFLIYFQGTGAADDSGLPNDRFFAVRPEGSVSTLKIQRTERGDSAVYLCASSLIGGASSYNEQFFGPGTRLTVL.

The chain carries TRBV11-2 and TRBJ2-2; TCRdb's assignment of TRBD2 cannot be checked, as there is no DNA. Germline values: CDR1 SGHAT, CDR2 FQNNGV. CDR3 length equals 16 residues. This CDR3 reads CASSQVIGGSTGELFF.

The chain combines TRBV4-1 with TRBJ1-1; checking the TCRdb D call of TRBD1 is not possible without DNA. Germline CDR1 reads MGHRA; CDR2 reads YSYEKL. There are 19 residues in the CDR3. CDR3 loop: CASSQHPAGTGYMVTEAFF.

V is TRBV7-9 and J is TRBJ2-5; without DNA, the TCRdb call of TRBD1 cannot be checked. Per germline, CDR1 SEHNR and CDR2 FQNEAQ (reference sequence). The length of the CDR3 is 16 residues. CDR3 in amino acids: CASSWTGGELQETQYF. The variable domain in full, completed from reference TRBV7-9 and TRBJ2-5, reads DTGVSQNPRHKITKRGQNVTFRCDPISEHNRLYWYRQTLGQGPEFLTYFQNEAQLEKSRLLSDRFSAERPKGSFSTLEIQRTEQGDSAMYLCASSWTGGELQETQYFGPGTRLLVL.

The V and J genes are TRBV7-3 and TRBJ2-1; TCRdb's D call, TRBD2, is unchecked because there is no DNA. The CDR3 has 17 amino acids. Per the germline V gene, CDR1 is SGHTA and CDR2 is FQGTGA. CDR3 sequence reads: CASSPAPRLAGANEQFF.

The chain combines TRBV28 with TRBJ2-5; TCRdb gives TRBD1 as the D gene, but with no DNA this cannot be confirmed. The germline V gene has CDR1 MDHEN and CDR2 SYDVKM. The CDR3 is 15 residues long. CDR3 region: CASSTAGDTEETQYF.

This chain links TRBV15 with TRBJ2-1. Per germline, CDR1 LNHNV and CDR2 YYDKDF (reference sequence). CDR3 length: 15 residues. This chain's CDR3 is CATSRQGSSYNEQFF. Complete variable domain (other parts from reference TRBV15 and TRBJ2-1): DAMVIQNPRYQVTQFGKPVTLSCSQTLNHNVMYWYQQKSSQAPKLLFHYYDKDFNNEADTPDNFQSRRPNTSFCFLDIRSPGLGDTAMYLCATSRQGSSYNEQFFGPGTRLTVL.

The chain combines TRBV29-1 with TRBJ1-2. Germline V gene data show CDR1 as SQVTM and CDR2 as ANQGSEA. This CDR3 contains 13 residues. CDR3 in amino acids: CSVEWTQDYGYTF.

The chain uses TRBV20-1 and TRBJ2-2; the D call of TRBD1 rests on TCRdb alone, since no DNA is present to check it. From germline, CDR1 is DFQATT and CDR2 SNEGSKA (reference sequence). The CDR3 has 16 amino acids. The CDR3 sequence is CSARDRGGINTGELFF.

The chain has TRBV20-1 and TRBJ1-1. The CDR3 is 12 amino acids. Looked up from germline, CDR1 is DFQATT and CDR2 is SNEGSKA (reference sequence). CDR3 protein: CSARRVGLEAFF.

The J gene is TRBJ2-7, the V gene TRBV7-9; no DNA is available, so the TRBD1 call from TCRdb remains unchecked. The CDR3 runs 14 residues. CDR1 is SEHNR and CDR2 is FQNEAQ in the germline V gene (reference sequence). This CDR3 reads CASSLATGINEQYF.

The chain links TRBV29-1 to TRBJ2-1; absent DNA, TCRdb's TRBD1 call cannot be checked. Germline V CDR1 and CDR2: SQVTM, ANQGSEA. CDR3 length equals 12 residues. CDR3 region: CSVATGYNEQFF.

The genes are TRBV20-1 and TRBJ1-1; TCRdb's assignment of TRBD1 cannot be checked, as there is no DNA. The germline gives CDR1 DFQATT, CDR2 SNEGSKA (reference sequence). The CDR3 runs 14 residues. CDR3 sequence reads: CTPAEDFGGTEAFF.

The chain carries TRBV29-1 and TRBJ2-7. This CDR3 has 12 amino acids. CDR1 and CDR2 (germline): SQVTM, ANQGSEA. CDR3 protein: CSVAIDTYEQYF.

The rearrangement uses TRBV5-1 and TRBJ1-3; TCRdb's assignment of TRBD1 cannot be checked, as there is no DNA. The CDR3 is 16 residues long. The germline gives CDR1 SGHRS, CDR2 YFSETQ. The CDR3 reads CASSPGTGASGNTIYF. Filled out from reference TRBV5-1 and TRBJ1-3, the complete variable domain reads KAGVTQTPRYLIKTRGQQVTLSCSPISGHRSVSWYQQTPGQGLQFLFEYFSETQRNKGNFPGRFSGRQFSNSRSEMNVSTLELGDSALYLCASSPGTGASGNTIYFGEGSWLTVV.

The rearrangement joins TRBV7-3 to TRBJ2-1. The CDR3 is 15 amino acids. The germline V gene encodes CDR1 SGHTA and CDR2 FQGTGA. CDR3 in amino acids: CASSPFSGYDNEQFF.

The CDR3 protein is CSVFTAWTDLYYNSPLHF. The chain combines TRBV29-1 with TRBJ1-6; the TRBD1 assignment by TCRdb is unverifiable without DNA. This CDR3 is 18 amino acids long. Germline V gene sequence: CDR1 SQVTM, CDR2 ANQGSEA.

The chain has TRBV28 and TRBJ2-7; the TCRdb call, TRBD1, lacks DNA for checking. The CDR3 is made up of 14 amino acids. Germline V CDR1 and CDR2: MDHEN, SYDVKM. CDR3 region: CASTIPGTKYEQYF.